A selection of T cell receptor beta chains follows, all from one sample in a study of blood T cell repertoires in COVID-19. Profiled with immunoSEQ multiplex PCR; TCRdb holds only in-frame clones, not every one. The sample holds hundreds of thousands of clones, 83% seen once. Specimen: peripheral blood. All receptors come from a woman aged 45-60 years who had recovered from COVID-19. Each CDR3 is given with its conserved first and last residue. D genes are given only for firm matches. A clone size is listed for some rows: how often the clone was seen (once, few, many), or a class if it is expanded.

14	TRBV18	NA	TRBJ2-3	NA	CASSPVTYTDTQYF	TGTGCCAGCTCACCGGTCACCTACACAGATACGCAGTATTTT
12	TRBV6-6	NA	TRBJ2-2	NA	CASREGTGELFF	TGTGCCAGCAGGGAGGGCACCGGGGAGCTGTTTTTT
16	TRBV4-2	TRBD2	TRBJ2-1	NA	CASSQDSSGGAAEQFF	TGTGCCAGCAGCCAAGATTCCTCCGGGGGGGCCGCTGAGCAGTTCTTC
16	TRBV19	TRBD1	TRBJ1-4	NA	CASSTGTGLTNEKLFF	TGTGCCAGTAGTACCGGGACAGGACTCACTAATGAAAAACTGTTTTTT
16	TRBV28	TRBD2	TRBJ2-3	NA	CASSSGLAGDTDTQYF	TGTGCCAGCAGTTCAGGACTAGCGGGAGACACAGATACGCAGTATTTT
13	TRBV19	NA	TRBJ1-5	few	CASNWESNQPQHF	TGTGCCAGTAATTGGGAGTCAAATCAGCCCCAGCATTTT
15	TRBV7-2	NA	TRBJ1-2	NA	CASSSPGTPRGGYTF	TGTGCCAGCAGCTCCCCCGGGACACCAAGGGGAGGCTACACCTTC
13	TRBV27	NA	TRBJ1-2	NA	CASSKRTDYGYTF	TGTGCCAGCAGCAAGAGAACAGATTATGGCTACACCTTC
15	TRBV19	TRBD2	TRBJ2-3	NA	CASTTTSGSTDTQYF	TGTGCCAGTACCACGACTAGCGGGAGTACAGATACGCAGTATTTT
15	TRBV6-6	NA	TRBJ2-7	NA	CASSYEREPTYEQYF	TGTGCCAGCAGTTACGAACGGGAGCCAACCTACGAGCAGTACTTC
14	TRBV5-1	TRBD1	TRBJ1-5	NA	CASSFGTGNQPQHF	TGCGCCAGCAGCTTTGGGACAGGGAATCAGCCCCAGCATTTT
12	TRBV7-2	TRBD1	TRBJ1-5	NA	CASTGQGGPQHF	TGTGCCAGCACCGGGCAGGGGGGGCCCCAGCATTTT
17	TRBV6-1	TRBD1	TRBJ1-1	NA	CASSEVGVWVRGRRAFF	TGTGCCAGCAGTGAAGTCGGTGTGTGGGTCAGGGGGCGCAGAGCTTTCTTT